The 6 T cell receptor beta chains in this list originate from one sample, sequenced in a study of blood T cell repertoires in COVID-19. Generated by immunoSEQ multiplex PCR, the TCRdb table keeps only in-frame clones and is missing some. Of about 120,000 clones listed, about four fifths are singletons. Sequencing was carried out using peripheral blood. The receptor source for this set is a man aged 70 or older with acute or convalescent COVID-19.

The chain employs TRBV7-9 and TRBJ2-2; D is possibly TRBD2 (5 bases). Germline V lookup: CDR1 SEHNR, CDR2 FQNEAQ (reference sequence). This CDR3 spans 13 amino acids. V lost 5 bases, J lost 8 bases, and 12 bases lay in between. CDR3 coding DNA: TGTGCCAGCAGCGGTCGGACTGTGGGGGAGCTGTTTTTT. It yields the protein CASSGRTVGELFF.

This rearrangement joins TRBV27 to TRBJ1-6, with D unresolved. V lost 6 bases and J 4 bases, leaving 13 bases between the germline ends. Germline lookup yields CDR1 MNHEY and CDR2 SMNVEV (reference sequence). The CDR3 runs to 15 residues. The CDR3 region has the DNA TGTGCCAGCAGACAGTCCCCGCAGTATAATTCACCCCTCCACTTT. This encodes CASRQSPQYNSPLHF.

The chain employs TRBV19 and TRBJ1-2; maybe TRBD1 (5 bases). Per the germline V gene, CDR1 is LNHDA and CDR2 is SQIVND (reference sequence). V was cut by 10 bases and J by 7 bases, with 16 bases left in between. This CDR3 has 12 amino acids. The CDR3 nucleotides read TGTGCCACCAAGCCCAGGGAGGGTGGCTACACCTTC. This codes for CATKPREGGYTF.

This clone was seen a single time. The rearrangement joins TRBV27 to TRBJ1-2, with 7 positions matching TRBD1. Germline V gives CDR1 MNHEY, CDR2 SMNVEV (reference sequence). V shed 5 bases, J shed 5 bases, and the junction held 11 bases outside the gene matches. The CDR3 sequence is 15 residues long. The CDR3 nucleotides read TGTGCCAGCAGTCCCCGACAGGGCGGAGGGTATGGCTACACCTTC. This translates into CASSPRQGGGYGYTF.

The chain carries TRBV5-1 and TRBJ2-1; 7 bases agree with TRBD2. V dropped 5 bases and J dropped 3; count of bases not matched to a gene: 8. CDR1 SGHRS and CDR2 YFSETQ come from the germline V gene. The CDR3 extends over 15 amino acids. CDR3 coding DNA: TGCGCCAGCAGGGAAGGACTAGATCTCTACAATGAGCAGTTCTTC. It specifies CASREGLDLYNEQFF.

The chain has TRBV30 and TRBJ1-2; D not resolved. Germline values: CDR1 GTSNPN, CDR2 SVGIG (reference sequence). The CDR3 is 13 amino acids. V was pared by 2 bases and J by 4 bases, with 11 bases between. The CDR3 DNA is TGTGCCTGGAGTCCGGGGAGAAGCTATGGCTACACCTTC. It encodes CAWSPGRSYGYTF.